This TCR beta chain was obtained from a study of cytomegalovirus exposure and HLA in healthy donors. Overall study findings and caveats: Solely CMV serostatus was available to characterize immune exposure.

This clone was recorded at least ten times. Its antigen remains unidentified. Trimming pared 0 bases from V and 7 bases from J, leaving 3 bases between. CDR3 length: 11 residues. Germline V gene lookup returns CDR1 MNHNY and CDR2 SVGAGI (reference sequence). PCR used 60 Vbeta primers and 13 Jbeta primers. Only in-frame clones appear in the TCRdb table, and some are missing; sequencing was by immunoSEQ multiplex PCR. Here the sample spans over 65,000 clones, approximately 81% being singletons. Source material: PBMCs. The receptor's source is a woman in her 30s in good health and CMV-seropositive. The chain is built from TRBV6-6 and TRBJ1-1; no clear D. The CDR3: CASSYSREAFF. The CDR3, as DNA: TGTGCCAGCAGTTACTCGCGTGAAGCTTTCTTT.